This passage covers 13 T cell receptor beta chains from one sample sequenced in a study of blood T cell repertoires in COVID-19. Profiling relied on immunoSEQ multiplex PCR, and the TCRdb table lists in-frame clones only, not all of them. The sample lists approximately 170,000 clones, 89% occurring once. Material for sequencing was PBMCs or T cells enriched from blood (not recorded which). The receptors come from a young woman who had recovered from COVID-19.

The genes are TRBV27 and TRBJ2-7; TRBD2 matches 7 bases. The V gene end was trimmed by 3 bases and the J gene end by 3 bases; junction bases not matched to a gene: 5. The CDR3 is 14 amino acids. From germline, CDR1 is MNHEY and CDR2 SMNVEV (reference sequence). CDR3 coding DNA: TGTGCCAGCAGTTTCGCGGGAGACTTCTACGAGCAGTACTTC. It translates to CASSFAGDFYEQYF.

The chain uses TRBV6-4 and TRBJ2-7, with D perhaps TRBD1 (10 bases). Germline V gene data show CDR1 as MRHNA and CDR2 as SNTAGT. CDR3 length equals 18 residues. Trimming pared 7 bases from V and 3 bases from J, leaving 28 bases between. The CDR3 nucleotides are TGTGCCAGCAATAGGGACAGGGGCGTTAGCGGGAGTGGCTACGAGCAGTACTTC. This sequence encodes CASNRDRGVSGSGYEQYF.

The V and J genes are TRBV27 and TRBJ2-1; 13 nucleotides align to TRBD2. Germline-derived CDR1 and CDR2 are MNHEY and SMNVEV (reference sequence). V gave up 0 bases and J gave up 8 bases; unmatched junction bases: 4. CDR3 length: 16 amino acids. In DNA form, the CDR3 reads TGTGCCAGCAGTTTATCGAGACTAGCGGGAGGCGATGAGCAGTTCTTC. As protein: CASSLSRLAGGDEQFF.

The chain links TRBV9 to TRBJ1-2; 10 bases match TRBD1. The germline V gene has CDR1 SGDLS and CDR2 YYNGEE. The ends lost 5 bases at V and 6 bases at J; junction bases unmatched: 16. CDR3 length: 17 amino acids. The CDR3 nucleotides read TGTGCCAGCAGGGGAGAGGGTAGGGGACAGGGGTTCCATGGCTACACCTTC. Encoded protein: CASRGEGRGQGFHGYTF.

The chain joins TRBV7-3 to TRBJ2-1; 12 nucleotides align to TRBD2. CDR1 SGHTA and CDR2 FQGTGA come from the germline V gene. The CDR3 covers 15 residues. The V segment lost 5 bases and the J segment 9 bases; nucleotides outside the gene matches: 8. The CDR3 protein is CASSVTSGRLGEQFF. The CDR3 nucleotides are TGTGCCAGCAGCGTGACTAGCGGGAGACTGGGTGAGCAGTTCTTC.

The chain recombines TRBV28 with TRBJ2-3; no reliable D call. CDR1 and CDR2 (germline): MDHEN, SYDVKM. V dropped 3 bases and J dropped 0 bases, with 7 bases sitting between them. The CDR3 consists of 14 residues. DNA of the CDR3: TGTGCCAGCAGTTTCCCGACTAGCACAGATACGCAGTATTTT. Its protein product is CASSFPTSTDTQYF. Full variable domain (remainder filled in from reference TRBV28 and TRBJ2-3): DVKVTQSSRYLVKRTGEKVFLECVQDMDHENMFWYRQDPGLGLRLIYFSYDVKMKEKGDIPEGYSVSREKKERFSLILESASTNQTSMYLCASSFPTSTDTQYFGPGTRLTVL.

This sequence joins TRBV6-2 or TRBV6-3 and TRBJ2-6; D might be TRBD1 (6 bases). The length of the CDR3 is 15 residues. Germline CDR1 and CDR2: MNHEY and SVGEGT. Between the trimmed V and J ends, which lost 5 bases and 4 bases, there was a span of 12 bases. The CDR3 bases are TGTGCCAGCAGTAATGGGGGCTCCGGGGCCAACGTCCTGACTTTC. Translating gives CASSNGGSGANVLTF.

V usage is TRBV30 and J usage is TRBJ2-1, with TRBD2 identical over 8 bases. CDR1 and CDR2 from the germline V gene are GTSNPN and SVGIG (reference sequence). J was trimmed by 5 bases and V by 0 bases; bases with no gene match: 6. The CDR3 is made up of 15 amino acids. This chain's CDR3 is CAWSVRLAGHNEQFF. The CDR3 nucleotides read TGTGCCTGGAGTGTACGGCTAGCGGGCCACAATGAGCAGTTCTTC.

The chain carries TRBV27 and TRBJ2-7; D is unresolved. CDR1 MNHEY and CDR2 SMNVEV come from the germline V gene (reference sequence). CDR3 size: 14 residues. V dropped 4 bases and J dropped 0 bases, with 10 bases sitting between them. The CDR3, as DNA: TGTGCCAGCAGTTCGCGACTGCGCTCCTACGAGCAGTACTTC. Amino acid sequence: CASSSRLRSYEQYF.

This clone was detected a few times. The chain joins TRBV28 to TRBJ2-1, with D possibly TRBD2 on 6 matching bases. Germline-derived CDR1 and CDR2 are MDHEN and SYDVKM. V lost 10 bases and J lost 6, with 19 bases in between. The CDR3 contains 14 residues. This chain's CDR3 is CATVDRLGSNEQFF. DNA for the CDR3: TGTGCCACCGTCGACCGACTAGGGTCCAATGAGCAGTTCTTC.

This clone showed up just once. The V gene is TRBV7-9, the J gene TRBJ2-1; TRBD2 matches 7 bases. This CDR3 contains 14 residues. CDR1 is SEHNR and CDR2 is FQNEAQ in the germline V gene (reference sequence). With V trimmed by 5 bases and J by 8 bases, 9 bases remained unmatched. The CDR3 is CASSPATSWYEQFF. Here the CDR3 DNA reads TGTGCCAGCAGCCCCGCGACTAGCTGGTATGAGCAGTTCTTC.

The V call is TRBV6-1, the J call TRBJ2-7; D gene ambiguous. V was shortened by 1 base and J by 3 bases, with 7 bases between the two germline ends. The CDR3 is 13 residues long. Germline V gene data show CDR1 as MNHNS and CDR2 as SASEGT. The CDR3 sequence: CASSEGQVYEQYF. As DNA, the CDR3 is TGTGCCAGCAGTGAAGGGCAGGTCTACGAGCAGTACTTC.

This rearrangement joins TRBV5-1 to TRBJ2-1, with 10 bases identical to TRBD2. Germline V gives CDR1 SGHRS, CDR2 YFSETQ. CDR3 length: 14 residues. V trimming: 2 bases; J trimming: 7 bases; junction bases outside the gene matches: 3. CDR3 nucleotides: TGCGCCAGCAGCTTCTCTAGCGGGAGTAATGAGCAGTTCTTC. Protein product: CASSFSSGSNEQFF.